Presented here are 30 T cell receptor beta chains from one specimen sequenced in a study of cytomegalovirus exposure and HLA in healthy donors. Profiling relied on immunoSEQ multiplex PCR, and the TCRdb table lists in-frame clones only, not all of them. This sample yields around 200,000 clones, of which 84% are seen a single time; 2.5% to 3% belongs to the top ten. The sequenced sample consisted of PBMCs. The source of these receptors is a woman between 18 and 29 years old in good health and CMV-seropositive.

This chain uses TRBV7-3 with TRBJ2-7, with a possible D match to TRBD2 (5 bases). The CDR3 consists of 14 residues. The germline gives CDR1 SGHTA, CDR2 FQGTGA. Between the trimmed V and J ends, which lost 2 bases and 1 base, there was a span of 9 bases. Written as DNA, the CDR3 is TGTGCCAGCAGCTTAGGGTCGGGATCCTACGAGCAGTACTTC. It encodes CASSLGSGSYEQYF.

This chain uses TRBV5-1 with TRBJ1-1; no definite D call. CDR1 is SGHRS, CDR2 YFSETQ, per germline. Trimming took 1 base from V and 3 from J, leaving 10 bases between them. The CDR3 has 14 amino acids. The CDR3 DNA reads as TGCGCCAGCAGCTTGCTGGGCGGGGACACTGAAGCTTTCTTT. Protein: CASSLLGGDTEAFF.

The chain joins TRBV27 to TRBJ2-5, with 12 positions matching TRBD1. This CDR3 contains 15 residues. Germline loops: CDR1 MNHEY, CDR2 SMNVEV (reference sequence). The ends lost 2 bases at V and 5 bases at J; junction bases unmatched: 3. In DNA, the CDR3 is TGTGCCAGCAGTTTAGGGACAGGGGGCGCTGAGACCCAGTACTTC. This translates into CASSLGTGGAETQYF.

The V gene is TRBV16, the J gene TRBJ1-3; weak D call: TRBD1 (5 bases). With 4 bases removed from V and 4 bases from J, the gap between germline ends came to 17 bases. Per the germline V gene, CDR1 is KGHSY and CDR2 is FQNENV. CDR3 size: 16 residues. The CDR3 loop reads CASSRYGRAEGNTIYF. CDR3 DNA sequence: TGTGCCAGCAGCCGCTATGGCAGGGCCGAAGGAAACACCATATATTTT.

The V and J genes are TRBV27 and TRBJ1-2; TRBD1 matches at 7 bases. V was pared by 3 bases and J by 8 bases, with 3 bases of the junction left unmatched. The germline gives CDR1 MNHEY, CDR2 SMNVEV (reference sequence). This CDR3 spans 12 amino acids. The DNA of the CDR3 is TGTGCCAGCAGTTTCCAGGGGGACGGCTACACCTTC. This sequence encodes CASSFQGDGYTF.

This chain joins TRBV4-1 and TRBJ2-7; TRBD1 aligns across 8 bases. The germline gives CDR1 MGHRA, CDR2 YSYEKL. This CDR3 contains 14 residues. V lost 1 base, J lost 6 bases, and 5 bases stayed unmatched. For the CDR3, the DNA is TGCGCCAGCAGCCAAGGGACAGGGTCTCGCGAGCAGTACTTC. Translating it yields CASSQGTGSREQYF.

This clone appeared a single time. The chain uses TRBV5-1 and TRBJ2-7, with 8 bases fitting TRBD2. Germline V gene sequence: CDR1 SGHRS, CDR2 YFSETQ. Trimming took 6 bases from V and 6 from J; bases not matched to a gene: 8. This CDR3 comprises 13 residues. CDR3 in amino acids: CASTPGGGGEQYF. The DNA for the CDR3 is TGCGCCAGCACCCCGGGGGGGGGCGGCGAGCAGTACTTC.

This clone occurred a few times. J is TRBJ2-5 and V is TRBV7-3; tentatively, D is TRBD1 (5 bases). CDR3 length equals 13 residues. Trimming stripped 2 bases from V and 4 bases from J, with 8 bases between. CDR1 and CDR2 from the germline V gene are SGHTA and FQGTGA. The CDR3 bases are TGTGCCAGCAGCTTATCAGGGTCAGAGACCCAGTACTTC. It codes for CASSLSGSETQYF.

This chain links TRBV5-6 with TRBJ2-1; D remains unclear. Trimming left V 4 bases short and J 5 bases short, with 13 bases between. The CDR3 spans 14 residues. Per germline, CDR1 SGHDT and CDR2 YYEEEE. CDR3 DNA sequence: TGTGCCAGCAGCCCGCTTTCGGTGAACAATGAGCAGTTCTTC. It is translated as CASSPLSVNNEQFF.

A single count supports this clone. The chain combines TRBV15 with TRBJ1-4, with TRBD1 matching over 9 bases. The CDR3 is made up of 15 amino acids. Per the germline V gene, CDR1 is LNHNV and CDR2 is YYDKDF (reference sequence). The trim removed 0 bases at V and 7 bases at J, leaving 3 bases unmatched. The CDR3 DNA follows: TGTGCCACCAGCAGAGAGGGACAGGGAAGTGAAAAACTGTTTTTT. It specifies CATSREGQGSEKLFF.

J is TRBJ2-7 and V is TRBV9; D call uncertain. The germline gives CDR1 SGDLS, CDR2 YYNGEE. The CDR3 consists of 12 residues. Trimming shortened V by 4 bases and J by 0 bases, and 5 bases separated the two germline ends. DNA of the CDR3: TGTGCCAGCAGCCCGAGCTCCTACGAGCAGTACTTC. This sequence encodes CASSPSSYEQYF.

This clone appeared a single time. The J gene is TRBJ1-1, the V gene TRBV5-1; D gene ambiguous. CDR1 and CDR2 from the germline V gene are SGHRS and YFSETQ. V dropped 1 base and J dropped 3 bases, with 13 bases sitting between them. The CDR3 spans 15 residues. In DNA, the CDR3 is TGCGCCAGCAGCTTGACCGTTCCTGCGCACACTGAAGCTTTCTTT. Its translation: CASSLTVPAHTEAFF.

V is TRBV15 and J is TRBJ2-5; perhaps TRBD1 as D (5 bases). Trimming pared 0 bases from V and 5 bases from J, leaving 13 bases between. The CDR3 length is 15 residues. Germline CDR1 LNHNV, CDR2 YYDKDF (reference sequence). This CDR3 is CATSRDRQFVETQYF. The DNA for the CDR3 is TGTGCCACCAGCAGAGATCGACAGTTCGTGGAGACCCAGTACTTC.

V gene TRBV2 combines with J gene TRBJ1-4; no reliable D call. Germline V lookup: CDR1 SNHLY, CDR2 FYNNEI. With 8 bases removed from V and 7 bases from J, the gap between germline ends came to 14 bases. This CDR3 is built from 13 residues. CDR3 bases: TGTGCCAGCCTATGGAGGGTACGTGAAAAACTGTTTTTT. Protein sequence: CASLWRVREKLFF.

The chain links TRBV4-1 to TRBJ2-5; TRBD2 might be the D (5 bases). This CDR3 comprises 13 residues. The germline V gene has CDR1 MGHRA and CDR2 YSYEKL. Trimming took off 0 bases at V and 9 bases at J, with 11 bases between the two ends. In DNA form, the CDR3 reads TGCGCCAGCAGCCAAGATGAGGGCTCCGCCCAGTACTTC. This encodes CASSQDEGSAQYF.

At least ten counts were recorded for this clone. This chain joins TRBV5-6 and TRBJ2-3, with D possibly being TRBD1 (6 bases). Germline V gene data show CDR1 as SGHDT and CDR2 as YYEEEE. The ends were cut back, 4 bases at V and 2 bases at J, with 14 bases in the middle. The CDR3 is made up of 15 amino acids. The CDR3 DNA reads TGTGCCAGCAGCAATGACAGGCCCCCCACAGATACGCAGTATTTT. Translating it yields CASSNDRPPTDTQYF.

The chain uses TRBV5-1 and TRBJ1-5; D might be TRBD1 (5 bases). The V gene lost 0 bases and the J gene lost 2 bases, with 9 bases spanning the gap. The CDR3 extends over 15 amino acids. Germline assignment: CDR1 SGHRS and CDR2 YFSETQ. The CDR3 loop is CASSLEGERNQPQHF. CDR3 sequence (DNA): TGCGCCAGCAGCTTGGAAGGGGAACGCAATCAGCCCCAGCATTTT. The full variable domain, its missing parts supplied by reference TRBV5-1 and TRBJ1-5, is KAGVTQTPRYLIKTRGQQVTLSCSPISGHRSVSWYQQTPGQGLQFLFEYFSETQRNKGNFPGRFSGRQFSNSRSEMNVSTLELGDSALYLCASSLEGERNQPQHFGDGTRLSIL.

The chain carries TRBV29-1 and TRBJ2-7; the match to TRBD1 covers 8 bases. Trimming removed 5 bases from V and 1 base from J; junction bases left unmatched: 10. Germline lookup yields CDR1 SQVTM and CDR2 ANQGSEA. This CDR3 contains 15 residues. This chain's CDR3 is CSVLRAQGASYEQYF. The CDR3 nucleotides are TGCAGCGTTCTGAGAGCTCAGGGGGCGTCCTACGAGCAGTACTTC.

This rearrangement joins TRBV7-3 to TRBJ2-1, with D unresolved. CDR1 is SGHTA and CDR2 is FQGTGA in the germline V gene. Between the trimmed V and J ends, which lost 5 bases and 5 bases, there was a span of 10 bases. CDR3 length equals 13 residues. The CDR3 region is CASSPGLDNEQFF. The CDR3 nucleotides read TGTGCCAGCAGCCCAGGTTTAGACAATGAGCAGTTCTTC.

The chain recombines TRBV13 with TRBJ2-3; tentatively, D is TRBD2 (6 bases). CDR1 and CDR2 from the germline V gene are PRHDT and FYEKMQ (reference sequence). This CDR3 comprises 13 residues. The ends were cut back, 4 bases at V and 6 bases at J, with 11 bases in the middle. CDR3: CASSWDFADTQYF. Written as DNA, the CDR3 is TGTGCCAGCAGCTGGGACTTTGCTGATACGCAGTATTTT.

This sequence joins TRBV18 and TRBJ2-3; weak D call: TRBD2 (7 bases). The CDR3 runs 18 residues. CDR1 is KGHSH, CDR2 LQKENI, per germline. V lost 0 bases to trimming and J lost 1 base, with 17 bases between them. The CDR3 sequence is CASSPPIAAGARTDTQYF. For the CDR3, the DNA is TGTGCCAGCTCACCACCGATCGCGGCGGGGGCCCGCACAGATACGCAGTATTTT.

The J gene is TRBJ2-4, the V gene TRBV9; no reliable D call. V lost 0 bases and J lost 1, with 8 bases in between. The CDR3 runs 15 residues. The V gene's germline CDR1 is SGDLS and CDR2 YYNGEE. CDR3 protein: CASSVDGIAKNIQYF. CDR3 sequence (DNA): TGTGCCAGCAGCGTAGATGGCATCGCCAAAAACATTCAGTACTTC.

This chain joins TRBV27 and TRBJ2-1; 8 bases match TRBD1. V lost 2 bases to trimming and J lost 8 bases; unmatched junction nucleotides: 11. The CDR3 extends over 16 amino acids. Germline assignment: CDR1 MNHEY and CDR2 SMNVEV (reference sequence). CDR3 protein: CASSLTLDRVDHEQFF. In DNA form, the CDR3 reads TGTGCCAGCAGTTTAACACTGGACAGGGTAGATCATGAGCAGTTCTTC.

The chain recombines TRBV4-3 with TRBJ1-2; D not certain. From germline, CDR1 is LGHNA and CDR2 YSLEER. This CDR3 is built from 13 residues. The V gene lost 0 bases and the J gene lost 4 bases, with 6 bases spanning the gap. The CDR3, as DNA: TGCGCCAGCAGCCAAGAGTTCCGCTATGGCTACACCTTC. Its translation: CASSQEFRYGYTF.

The V gene is TRBV11-2, the J gene TRBJ1-1; D possibly corresponds to TRBD1 (6 bases). V lost 3 bases, J lost 1 base, and 12 bases lay in between. Germline V gene data show CDR1 as SGHAT and CDR2 as FQNNGV. This CDR3 comprises 15 residues. The CDR3 DNA reads TGTGCCAGCAGCTTGGGACCGGGACAGAACACTGAAGCTTTCTTT. Its protein is CASSLGPGQNTEAFF.

This clone was seen a single time. V and J are TRBV4-2 and TRBJ2-7; 8 positions agree with TRBD2. Looked up from germline, CDR1 is LGHNA and CDR2 is YNFKEQ. This CDR3 spans 15 amino acids. V shed 1 base, J shed 0 bases, and the junction held 2 bases outside the gene matches. The DNA of the CDR3 is TGTGCCAGCAGCCAAGGGCGGGGGGCCTCCTACGAGCAGTACTTC. Its translation: CASSQGRGASYEQYF.

This clone was recorded only once. The rearrangement joins TRBV2 to TRBJ2-1; D is unresolved. Trimming removed 7 bases at V and 6 bases at J, with 10 bases between. CDR1 is SNHLY and CDR2 is FYNNEI in the germline V gene. The CDR3 covers 12 residues. The CDR3 loop reads CASTTPGNEQFF. The CDR3 DNA follows: TGTGCCAGCACCACCCCGGGCAATGAGCAGTTCTTC. The full variable domain, its missing parts supplied by reference TRBV2 and TRBJ2-1, is EPEVTQTPSHQVTQMGQEVILRCVPISNHLYFYWYRQILGQKVEFLVSFYNNEISEKSEIFDDQFSVERPDGSNFTLKIRSTKLEDSAMYFCASTTPGNEQFFGPGTRLTVL.

The chain carries TRBV6-5 and TRBJ1-3; D is unresolved. Between the trimmed V and J ends, which lost 0 bases and 0 bases, there was a span of 9 bases. CDR1 MNHEY and CDR2 SVGAGI come from the germline V gene. This CDR3 has 16 residues. The chain's CDR3 is CASSYSQQSSGNTIYF. CDR3 DNA sequence: TGTGCCAGCAGTTACTCTCAACAAAGCTCTGGAAACACCATATATTTT.

This clone was detected a few times. This chain connects TRBV27 to TRBJ1-2; D is undetermined. CDR1 MNHEY and CDR2 SMNVEV come from the germline V gene (reference sequence). V lost 0 bases to trimming and J lost 2 bases, with 7 bases between them. The CDR3 loop spans 14 amino acids. CDR3 in amino acids: CASSLSSENYGYTF. The CDR3 nucleotides are TGTGCCAGCAGTTTATCTTCGGAGAACTATGGCTACACCTTC.

This clone was recorded a few times. The chain carries TRBV5-8 and TRBJ2-2; a possible D gene is TRBD1 (7 bases). Trimming took off 0 bases at V and 4 bases at J, with 10 bases between the two ends. This CDR3 region has 15 residues. From germline, CDR1 is SGHTS and CDR2 YDEGEE. Here the CDR3 DNA reads TGTGCCAGCAGCTTGGGACAGGGACTCACCGGGGAGCTGTTTTTT. This encodes CASSLGQGLTGELFF.